This TCR beta chain originates from a study of identical twins. Study-wide results and caveats: Zero-insertion analyses could be partly confounded by invariant MAIT and iNKT cells. Conclusions were based on cross-sectional statistical analysis, without following the same donors. Excess sharing by twins proved weaker in beta out-of-frame sequences.

CDR1 and CDR2 (germline): SGHRS, YFSETQ. The CDR3 has 18 residues. V trimming: 3 bases; J trimming: 4 bases; junction bases outside the gene matches: 10. About this clonotype itself: Its antigen is not identified.

A template switching step contributed a universal primer site, while unique molecular identifiers were present in the cDNA. A single record per CDR3 protein comes from TCRdb applying MiXCR to the 5' RACE reads. The data show 1.5 million to 2 million distinct CDR3 sequences, with about 31% seen just once and approximately 0.29% held by the top ten. The source of this sequence is a newborn girl in good health. Specimen: cord blood. V and J are TRBV5-1 and TRBJ2-1; 13 nucleotides match TRBD2. The CDR3 protein is CASSSRRATSGGYNEQFF. CDR3 DNA sequence: TGCGCCAGCAGCTCTCGACGGGCGACTAGCGGGGGGTACAATGAGCAGTTCTTC.